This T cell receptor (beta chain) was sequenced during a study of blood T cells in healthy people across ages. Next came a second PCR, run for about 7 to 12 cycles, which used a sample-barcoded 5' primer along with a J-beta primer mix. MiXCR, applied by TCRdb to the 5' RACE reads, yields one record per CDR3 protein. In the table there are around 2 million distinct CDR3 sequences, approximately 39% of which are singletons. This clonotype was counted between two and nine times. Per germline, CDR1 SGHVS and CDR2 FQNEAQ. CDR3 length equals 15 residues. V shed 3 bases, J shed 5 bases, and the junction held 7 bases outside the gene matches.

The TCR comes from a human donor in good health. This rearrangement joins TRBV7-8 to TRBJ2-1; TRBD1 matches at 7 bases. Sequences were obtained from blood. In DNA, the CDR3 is TGTGCCAGCAGCTTGGCGACAGGGAGACACAATGAGCAGTTCTTC. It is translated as CASSLATGRHNEQFF.